This T cell receptor beta chain stems from a study of T cell responses to AZD1222 COVID-19 vaccine. Repertoires were generated with immunoSEQ multiplex PCR, while TCRdb's copy carries only in-frame clones and drops some. The sample carries 170,000 or so clones, roughly nine tenths recorded once. This CDR3 is built from 14 residues. Germline values: CDR1 SGHDT, CDR2 YYEEEE. The V end was cut by 2 bases, the J end by 2 bases, with 10 bases between. This chain joins TRBV5-6 and TRBJ2-5; a possible D gene is TRBD2 (5 bases). The source is an adult in good health. The sequencing here drew on peripheral blood, taken on day 0 of AZD1222 vaccination. The CDR3 nucleotides are TGTGCCAGCAGCTTAAGTGAGGGACAAGAGACCCAGTACTTC. This sequence encodes CASSLSEGQETQYF. Based on the CDR3 plus reference TRBV5-6 and TRBJ2-5, the full variable domain is DAGVTQSPTHLIKTRGQQVTLRCSPKSGHDTVSWYQQALGQGPQFIFQYYEEEERQRGNFPDRFSGHQFPNYSSELNVNALLLGDSALYLCASSLSEGQETQYFGPGTRLLVL.